These 7 T cell receptor beta chains came from one sample sequenced in a study of PD-L1 blockade in urothelial cancer. Noted time point: peripheral blood 6 weeks after treatment start. TCRdb's table, derived via immunoSEQ multiplex PCR, lists solely in-frame clones and lacks some. The sample has 100,000 to 150,000 clones, more than 75% seen once. Sequencing was performed on PBMCs, taken around atezolizumab (anti-PD-L1) treatment. These receptor sequences come from a man in his fifties or sixties with urothelial cancer.

The chain joins TRBV28 to TRBJ1-4; 8 bases agree with TRBD1. CDR3 length: 15 amino acids. Germline V lookup: CDR1 MDHEN, CDR2 SYDVKM. The ends lost 2 bases at V and 8 bases at J; junction bases unmatched: 7. The CDR3 sequence is CASSLQGAGFEKLFF. In DNA form, the CDR3 reads TGTGCCAGCAGTTTACAGGGGGCAGGGTTCGAAAAACTGTTTTTT.

V and J are TRBV10-3 and TRBJ2-1; the D is unclear. Germline values: CDR1 ENHRY, CDR2 SYGVKD. Trimming stripped 4 bases from V and 6 bases from J, with 4 bases between. This CDR3 spans 11 amino acids. The CDR3 is CAISVGNEQFF. DNA for the CDR3: TGTGCCATCAGTGTCGGCAATGAGCAGTTCTTC.

This clone occurred a few times. This rearrangement joins TRBV5-4 to TRBJ1-6; 7 bases fit TRBD1. This CDR3 is built from 16 residues. V dropped 4 bases and J dropped 8; count of bases not matched to a gene: 12. The germline V gene has CDR1 SGHNT and CDR2 YYREEE (reference sequence). The CDR3 nucleotides read TGTGCCAGCAGCAAGGATGGACAGGTCGCTTATTCACCCCTCCACTTT. Residues: CASSKDGQVAYSPLHF.

The chain couples TRBV2 to TRBJ1-4, with no clear D. This CDR3 has 13 residues. In germline, CDR1 is SNHLY, CDR2 FYNNEI. V shed 5 bases and J shed 8 bases, with 12 bases lying between them. The CDR3 protein is CASSRNTREKLFF. As DNA, the CDR3 is TGTGCCAGCAGTCGAAATACTAGGGAAAAACTGTTTTTT.

This clone was seen a single time. The rearrangement uses TRBV28 and TRBJ1-5; perhaps TRBD1 as D (5 bases). The CDR3 has 15 residues. The V and J ends lost 5 bases and 4 bases respectively, with 15 bases between them. Germline V gives CDR1 MDHEN, CDR2 SYDVKM. The CDR3, as DNA: TGTGCCAGCAGTACGGGGACTCTAGTGAATCAGCCCCAGCATTTT. This translates into CASSTGTLVNQPQHF.

The V and J genes are TRBV5-6 and TRBJ2-1; maybe TRBD2 (6 bases). V was trimmed by 5 bases and J by 0 bases, leaving 18 bases between them. The CDR3 length is 17 residues. Germline CDR1 SGHDT, CDR2 YYEEEE. CDR3 sequence: CASRAGASASSYNEQFF. The CDR3 nucleotides read TGTGCCAGCAGGGCGGGTGCTAGCGCCAGCTCCTACAATGAGCAGTTCTTC.

The chain carries TRBV7-9 and TRBJ2-5; 7 bases line up with TRBD1. V lost 4 bases and J lost 2; bases outside the gene matches: 10. CDR3 length: 16 residues. Germline-derived CDR1 and CDR2 are SEHNR and FQNEAQ (reference sequence). CDR3 DNA: TGTGCCAGCAGCTGGGGGACCCAGACAGGGCAAGAGACCCAGTACTTC. It yields the protein CASSWGTQTGQETQYF.